The 31 T cell receptor beta chains below come from one sample, sequenced in a study of blood T cell repertoires in COVID-19. Sequencing used immunoSEQ multiplex PCR; TCRdb keeps in-frame clones, though not all of them. The sample lists 30,000 to 40,000 clones, approximately 80% occurring once. Source material: peripheral blood. These receptors all stem from a man between 60 and 75 years old in a cohort sampled during active COVID-19.

V is TRBV14 and J is TRBJ2-3; D is ambiguous. The V gene lost 8 bases and the J gene lost 1 base, with 10 bases spanning the gap. Germline V CDR1 and CDR2: SGHDN, FVKESK. The CDR3 spans 13 residues. In DNA form, the CDR3 reads TGTGCCAGCTCTCTAGGTGGCACAGATACGCAGTATTTT. Protein: CASSLGGTDTQYF.

This chain links TRBV12-5 with TRBJ2-7; maybe TRBD1 (6 bases). The CDR3 length is 13 residues. From germline, CDR1 is LGHNT and CDR2 FRNRAP. V lost 4 bases to trimming and J lost 3 bases, with 10 bases between them. CDR3 region: CASGSGQFYEQYF. The CDR3 nucleotides are TGTGCTAGTGGTTCCGGACAGTTCTACGAGCAGTACTTC.

The J gene is TRBJ1-6, the V gene TRBV19; 7 bases line up with TRBD1. Trimming took 8 bases from V and 9 from J; bases not matched to a gene: 7. The CDR3 spans 13 residues. Germline V gene sequence: CDR1 LNHDA, CDR2 SQIVND (reference sequence). The CDR3 sequence is CASQDRKSSPLHF. The CDR3 nucleotides are TGTGCCAGTCAGGACAGGAAAAGTTCACCCCTCCACTTT.

The chain joins TRBV3-1 (or the pseudogene TRBV3-2) to TRBJ2-7, with 10 nucleotides matching TRBD1. The germline V gene encodes CDR1 LGHDT and CDR2 YNNKEL (reference sequence). Trimming cost V 1 base and J 2 bases; bases outside gene matches: 5. The length of the CDR3 is 16 residues. For the CDR3, the DNA is TGTGCCAGCAGCCAAGCGGGCGGGACAGGGGCCTACGAGCAGTACTTC. Translated: CASSQAGGTGAYEQYF.

The chain has TRBV28 and TRBJ2-5, with TRBD2 identical over 7 bases. Germline V gene lookup returns CDR1 MDHEN and CDR2 SYDVKM. V shed 5 bases, J shed 2 bases, and the junction held 14 bases outside the gene matches. The CDR3 runs 17 residues. The CDR3 coding sequence is TGTGCCAGCAGTCCCCCCCTGCCTCCCGGGGGGCAAGAGACCCAGTACTTC. Translating it yields CASSPPLPPGGQETQYF.

The chain couples TRBV28 to TRBJ2-4; 7 bases are shared with TRBD2. The V and J ends lost 6 bases and 4 bases, in that order; junction bases with no gene match: 9. This CDR3 has 15 amino acids. Germline V gives CDR1 MDHEN, CDR2 SYDVKM. For the CDR3, the DNA is TGTGCCAGCAGGATCGCCGCGGGAGTTAAAAACATTCAGTACTTC. As protein: CASRIAAGVKNIQYF.

J is TRBJ1-4 and V is TRBV29-1, with TRBD1 matching 8 bases. V dropped 7 bases and J dropped 7; count of bases not matched to a gene: 8. The CDR3 contains 13 residues. Germline V gene data show CDR1 as SQVTM and CDR2 as ANQGSEA. The CDR3 reads CSAGTGFGEKLFF. The DNA of the CDR3 is TGCAGCGCTGGGACAGGTTTTGGTGAAAAACTGTTTTTT.

V is TRBV5-1 and J is TRBJ2-2; 7 bases match TRBD1. The CDR3 runs to 13 residues. With 7 bases clipped from V and 5 bases from J, the junction kept 5 bases outside the gene matches. Germline-derived CDR1 and CDR2 are SGHRS and YFSETQ. CDR3 in DNA: TGCGCCAGCGGTACAGGGGTAACCGGGGAGCTGTTTTTT. It encodes CASGTGVTGELFF.

The CDR3 region is CASSLTLGGSQPQHF. The CDR3 nucleotides read TGTGCCAGCAGTTTAACGTTGGGGGGAAGTCAGCCCCAGCATTTT. The chain recombines TRBV27 with TRBJ1-5; TRBD1 is a possible D gene (5 bases). The germline V gene has CDR1 MNHEY and CDR2 SMNVEV (reference sequence). Between the trimmed V and J ends, which lost 2 bases and 6 bases, there was a span of 14 bases. This CDR3 comprises 15 residues.

The rearrangement uses TRBV28 and TRBJ2-7; 8 positions agree with TRBD2. The CDR3 runs 14 residues. CDR1 and CDR2 (germline): MDHEN, SYDVKM. V trimming: 6 bases; J trimming: 2 bases; junction bases outside the gene matches: 6. In nucleotides, the CDR3 is TGTGCCAGCAGCAAACTAGCGGCAGCCTACGAGCAGTACTTC. Translating gives CASSKLAAAYEQYF.

The sample holds a few counts of this clone. V and J are TRBV18 and TRBJ1-5; the D is unclear. Trimming removed 3 bases at V and 7 bases at J, with 10 bases between. This CDR3 comprises 13 residues. Germline CDR1 is KGHSH and CDR2 is LQKENI. This CDR3 reads CASSPLPEQPQHF. DNA of the CDR3: TGTGCCAGCTCACCGCTACCTGAACAGCCCCAGCATTTT.

The rearrangement links TRBV4-2 to TRBJ1-6; tentatively, D is TRBD1 (6 bases). The germline V gene has CDR1 LGHNA and CDR2 YNFKEQ. This CDR3 has 16 amino acids. Between the trimmed V and J ends, which lost 1 base and 7 bases, there was a span of 14 bases. The CDR3 nucleotides read TGTGCCAGCAGCCAAGTTCCTGGACAGAGGAATTCACCCCTCCACTTT. Encoded protein: CASSQVPGQRNSPLHF.

In its sample, this clone was seen a few times. This rearrangement joins TRBV28 to TRBJ1-6, with D uncertain. V shed 10 bases and J shed 0 bases, with 10 bases lying between them. From germline, CDR1 is MDHEN and CDR2 SYDVKM. CDR3 length equals 14 residues. CDR3 loop: CAILGSSYNSPLHF. CDR3 DNA sequence: TGTGCCATCCTCGGGAGCTCCTATAATTCACCCCTCCACTTT.

The chain recombines TRBV23-1 with TRBJ2-1, with 8 bases aligning to TRBD1. TRBV23-1 is identified as an open reading frame with a role that is uncertain. The CDR3 extends over 17 amino acids. Trimming at V came to 2 bases and at J to 5 bases, leaving 11 bases not matched to a gene. The CDR3 DNA sequence: TGCGCCAGCAGTCAAAAGTGGGGGGACAGGACGAACAATGAGCAGTTCTTC. This gives the protein CASSQKWGDRTNNEQFF.

This chain joins TRBV6-5 and TRBJ1-3, with TRBD1 as a possible D gene (5 bases). This CDR3 has 15 residues. V was clipped by 6 bases and J by 0 bases, with 12 bases between them. The V gene's germline CDR1 is MNHEY and CDR2 SVGAGI. The CDR3 protein is CASRSRGSSGNTIYF. The CDR3 DNA reads as TGTGCCAGCAGATCAAGGGGCTCCTCTGGAAACACCATATATTTT.

This chain uses TRBV11-3 with TRBJ2-7; tentative D call: TRBD2 (6 bases). The ends were cut back, 5 bases at V and 6 bases at J, with 20 bases in the middle. The CDR3 extends over 15 amino acids. CDR1 is SGHNT, CDR2 YENEEA, per germline. The DNA for the CDR3 is TGTGCCAGCAGCCCGTCGCGGGGTACGGCAAGCGAGCAGTACTTC. This sequence encodes CASSPSRGTASEQYF.

V gene TRBV28 combines with J gene TRBJ2-1; D gene unclear. The length of the CDR3 is 14 residues. The V end was cut by 3 bases, the J end by 3 bases, with 9 bases between. Per the germline V gene, CDR1 is MDHEN and CDR2 is SYDVKM. The CDR3 DNA reads as TGTGCCAGCAGTTTGGCCGAACGCTACAATGAGCAGTTCTTC. It encodes CASSLAERYNEQFF.

This chain joins TRBV25-1 and TRBJ2-7; 9 bases map to TRBD1. This CDR3 is built from 14 residues. After removal of 5 bases from V and 4 bases from J, the junction contained 6 bases not matched to a gene. Germline CDR1 reads MGHDK; CDR2 reads SYGVNS. The CDR3 nucleotides read TGTGCCAGCAGTAAAGAACAGGGGGCTTACGAGCAGTACTTC. Translated: CASSKEQGAYEQYF.

The chain links TRBV24-1 to TRBJ2-1; D is ambiguous. Trimming took off 4 bases at V and 7 bases at J, with 4 bases between the two ends. CDR3 length: 11 residues. Germline lookup yields CDR1 KGHDR and CDR2 SFDVKD. The CDR3 nucleotides are TGTGCCACCAGTGACCTGAATGAGCAGTTCTTC. Encoded protein: CATSDLNEQFF.

This chain joins TRBV2 and TRBJ2-3; D unresolved. The CDR3 loop spans 14 amino acids. Germline CDR1 reads SNHLY; CDR2 reads FYNNEI. The V end lost 3 bases, the J end lost 3 bases, and 10 bases lay between the germline ends. The CDR3 sequence: CASSDGLLTDTQYF. The CDR3 DNA follows: TGTGCCAGCAGTGACGGTCTGTTGACAGATACGCAGTATTTT.

The V call is TRBV5-4, the J call TRBJ2-5, with 8 bases matching TRBD2. This CDR3 has 13 amino acids. V lost 0 bases and J lost 5; bases outside the gene matches: 0. Germline CDR1 SGHNT, CDR2 YYREEE (reference sequence). In nucleotides, the CDR3 is TGTGCCAGCAGCTTGGGACTAGCGGAGACCCAGTACTTC. It is translated as CASSLGLAETQYF.

This clone was seen just once. The chain employs TRBV6-5 and TRBJ2-1; 7 bases map to TRBD2. V trimming: 7 bases; J trimming: 0 bases; junction bases outside the gene matches: 6. The CDR3 covers 15 residues. Germline-derived CDR1 and CDR2 are MNHEY and SVGAGI. The CDR3 DNA reads TGTGCCAGCACCAGCGGGACGAGCTCCTACAATGAGCAGTTCTTC. This codes for CASTSGTSSYNEQFF.

This chain links TRBV28 with TRBJ2-7; 13 nucleotides agree with TRBD2. V was pared by 7 bases and J by 9 bases, with 6 bases of the junction left unmatched. This CDR3 region has 13 residues. The germline V gene encodes CDR1 MDHEN and CDR2 SYDVKM. The CDR3 here is CASITSGGAVQYF. The CDR3 DNA reads as TGTGCCAGCATAACTAGCGGGGGGGCTGTGCAGTACTTC.

This chain joins TRBV7-9 and TRBJ1-6; tentative D call: TRBD1 (6 bases). CDR1 and CDR2 (germline): SEHNR, FQNEAQ (reference sequence). Trimming took 5 bases from V and 8 from J, leaving 13 bases between them. The CDR3 totals 14 residues. DNA for the CDR3: TGTGCCAGCAGCCCAACAGGGTCCCATTCACCCCTCCACTTT. Its translation: CASSPTGSHSPLHF.

The chain links TRBV27 to TRBJ2-2; D perhaps matches TRBD2 (6 bases). CDR1 and CDR2 (germline): MNHEY, SMNVEV (reference sequence). The CDR3 extends over 15 amino acids. The V gene lost 0 bases and the J gene lost 4 bases, with 9 bases spanning the gap. The CDR3 is CASSLSVGGTGELFF. The CDR3 region has the DNA TGTGCCAGCAGTTTATCAGTGGGAGGCACCGGGGAGCTGTTTTTT.

V gene TRBV4-3 combines with J gene TRBJ2-7, with no clear D. The CDR3 is 14 residues long. Per the germline V gene, CDR1 is LGHNA and CDR2 is YSLEER. V was cut by 0 bases and J by 4 bases, with 10 bases left in between. The chain's CDR3 is CASSQDYPGYEQYF. In nucleotides, the CDR3 is TGCGCCAGCAGCCAAGATTACCCCGGGTACGAGCAGTACTTC.

V gene TRBV5-8 combines with J gene TRBJ2-7, with 7 bases fitting TRBD1. Looked up from germline, CDR1 is SGHTS and CDR2 is YDEGEE. CDR3 size: 13 residues. The trim removed 2 bases at V and 5 bases at J, leaving 4 bases unmatched. CDR3 residues: CASSFYRGNEQYF. The CDR3 bases are TGTGCCAGCAGCTTTTACAGGGGAAACGAGCAGTACTTC.

J is TRBJ2-7 and V is TRBV5-1; the D is unclear. The germline V gene has CDR1 SGHRS and CDR2 YFSETQ. V shed 2 bases and J shed 1 base, with 7 bases lying between them. The CDR3 length is 13 residues. The CDR3 DNA follows: TGCGCCAGCAGCTTTACGGTATCCTACGAGCAGTACTTC. Its protein is CASSFTVSYEQYF. Supplemented by reference TRBV5-1 and TRBJ2-7, the full variable domain reads KAGVTQTPRYLIKTRGQQVTLSCSPISGHRSVSWYQQTPGQGLQFLFEYFSETQRNKGNFPGRFSGRQFSNSRSEMNVSTLELGDSALYLCASSFTVSYEQYFGPGTRLTVT.

The rearrangement uses TRBV7-9 and TRBJ2-2; perhaps TRBD2 as D (6 bases). The V gene's germline CDR1 is SEHNR and CDR2 FQNEAQ (reference sequence). Trimming cost V 1 base and J 5 bases, with 11 bases left between them. This CDR3 is 15 amino acids long. For the CDR3, the DNA is TGTGCCAGCAGCTTAGGTCTGGAGGGGACCGGGGAGCTGTTTTTT. Its protein product is CASSLGLEGTGELFF. Full variable domain (missing parts from reference TRBV7-9 and TRBJ2-2): DTGVSQNPRHKITKRGQNVTFRCDPISEHNRLYWYRQTLGQGPEFLTYFQNEAQLEKSRLLSDRFSAERPKGSFSTLEIQRTEQGDSAMYLCASSLGLEGTGELFFGEGSRLTVL.

The V call is TRBV7-2, the J call TRBJ1-5; D is perhaps TRBD1 (5 bases). V lost 4 bases to trimming and J lost 7 bases, with 11 bases between them. The CDR3 loop spans 13 amino acids. Germline V gene sequence: CDR1 SGHTA, CDR2 FQGNSA. Here the CDR3 reads CASSSQDEQPQHF. CDR3 nucleotides: TGTGCCAGCAGCTCACAGGACGAGCAGCCCCAGCATTTT.

This clone appeared a few times. The chain joins TRBV11-2 to TRBJ1-6; possible D gene TRBD1, 6 bases. The CDR3 contains 18 residues. Trimming left V 4 bases short and J 0 bases short, with 16 bases between. Germline values: CDR1 SGHAT, CDR2 FQNNGV. In DNA form, the CDR3 reads TGTGCCAGCAGCTCACGGGGGGCGGCGAGCTCCTATAATTCACCCCTCCACTTT. Encoded protein: CASSSRGAASSYNSPLHF.